A single sample is the source of the 11 T cell receptor beta chains below, sequenced in a study of cytomegalovirus exposure and HLA in healthy donors. Primers for the PCR totalled 60 Vbeta and 13 Jbeta. TCRdb's copy holds only in-frame clones and misses some; the assay was immunoSEQ multiplex PCR. Its clone listing holds some 140,000 clones. The sequenced material came from PBMCs. The receptors come from a woman aged 35 to 49 in good health and CMV-seronegative.

The J gene is TRBJ2-7, the V gene TRBV7-9, with 7 positions matching TRBD2. Germline CDR1 SEHNR, CDR2 FQNEAQ (reference sequence). The CDR3 runs to 15 residues. Losses at the gene ends were 5 bases for V and 5 bases for J; bases not matched to a gene: 12. The DNA of the CDR3 is TGTGCCAGCAGCCGGGGAGGGCCCTATCAGGACGAGCAGTACTTC. It codes for CASSRGGPYQDEQYF. The whole variable domain, filled in from reference TRBV7-9 and TRBJ2-7, reads DTGVSQNPRHKITKRGQNVTFRCDPISEHNRLYWYRQTLGQGPEFLTYFQNEAQLEKSRLLSDRFSAERPKGSFSTLEIQRTEQGDSAMYLCASSRGGPYQDEQYFGPGTRLTVT.

J is TRBJ1-1 and V is TRBV7-9, with D uncertain. CDR3 size: 14 residues. The germline CDR1 and CDR2 sequences are SEHNR and FQNEAQ (reference sequence). The V end was cut by 5 bases, the J end by 0 bases, with 10 bases between. CDR3 region: CASSPGRMNTEAFF. In nucleotides, the CDR3 is TGTGCCAGCAGCCCTGGGAGAATGAACACTGAAGCTTTCTTT.

This chain links TRBV2 with TRBJ2-5; 10 positions match TRBD2. Germline trimming cut 0 bases from V and 5 bases from J; bases unmatched to any gene: 6. The CDR3 is 16 residues long. Germline V gene sequence: CDR1 SNHLY, CDR2 FYNNEI. CDR3 DNA: TGTGCCAGCAGTGAAGCTAGGGCTAGCGGGGGCGAGACCCAGTACTTC. As protein: CASSEARASGGETQYF.

The rearrangement uses TRBV19 and TRBJ1-1; the match to TRBD1 covers 9 bases. The trim removed 8 bases at V and 5 bases at J, leaving 9 bases unmatched. The CDR3 consists of 14 residues. Germline V lookup: CDR1 LNHDA, CDR2 SQIVND (reference sequence). The CDR3 region has the DNA TGTGCCAGTTCTGGAACGACAGGGGGGACTGAAGCTTTCTTT. Translating gives CASSGTTGGTEAFF.

The J gene is TRBJ1-1, the V gene TRBV29-1; 8 nucleotides line up with TRBD1. This CDR3 is 15 amino acids long. CDR1 is SQVTM, CDR2 ANQGSEA, per germline. V lost 6 bases, J lost 4 bases, and 13 bases stayed unmatched. This chain's CDR3 is CSVQGPGGVGTEAFF. CDR3 nucleotides: TGCAGCGTCCAAGGGCCAGGGGGCGTAGGCACTGAAGCTTTCTTT. The full variable domain, rest sourced from reference TRBV29-1 and TRBJ1-1, is SAVISQKPSRDICQRGTSLTIQCQVDSQVTMMFWYRQQPGQSLTLIATANQGSEATYESGFVIDKFPISRPNLTFSTLTVSNMSPEDSSIYLCSVQGPGGVGTEAFFGQGTRLTVV.

The V and J genes are TRBV4-2 and TRBJ1-3; no clear D. Trimming took 2 bases from V and 4 from J, leaving 15 bases between them. The CDR3 length is 16 residues. Germline values: CDR1 LGHNA, CDR2 YNFKEQ. The CDR3 is CASSQNGRPDGNTIYF. CDR3 DNA: TGTGCCAGCAGCCAAAACGGGAGGCCGGACGGAAACACCATATATTTT.

J is TRBJ1-4 and V is TRBV7-2; 7 bases are shared with TRBD1. The V gene's germline CDR1 is SGHTA and CDR2 FQGNSA. The CDR3 runs 15 residues. V lost 4 bases and J lost 7; bases outside the gene matches: 9. This CDR3 is CASSSIRQGPEKLFF. The CDR3 DNA follows: TGTGCCAGCAGCTCCATTCGACAGGGTCCTGAAAAACTGTTTTTT.

The V gene is TRBV7-3, the J gene TRBJ2-3; 9 bases map to TRBD1. CDR1 is SGHTA, CDR2 FQGTGA, per germline. Trimming took 6 bases from V and 6 from J; bases not matched to a gene: 4. The CDR3 is 13 residues long. The DNA of the CDR3 is TGTGCCAGCAGTAGGGACAGGGTTGATACGCAGTATTTT. It translates to CASSRDRVDTQYF. The variable domain in full, completed from reference TRBV7-3 and TRBJ2-3, reads GAGVSQTPSNKVTEKGKYVELRCDPISGHTALYWYRQSLGQGPEFLIYFQGTGAADDSGLPNDRFFAVRPEGSVSTLKIQRTERGDSAVYLCASSRDRVDTQYFGPGTRLTVL.

This chain links TRBV7-9 with TRBJ1-2; perhaps TRBD1 as D (5 bases). Trimming removed 2 bases from V and 4 bases from J, with 11 bases in between. The length of the CDR3 is 14 residues. Germline lookup yields CDR1 SEHNR and CDR2 FQNEAQ (reference sequence). In DNA form, the CDR3 reads TGTGCCAGCAGCTTACCGGGGGACGCCTATGGCTACACCTTC. Its translation is CASSLPGDAYGYTF.

This CDR3 reads CAIGGVPGDYGYTF. The CDR3 DNA reads TGTGCCATCGGTGGGGTACCAGGGGACTATGGCTACACCTTC. This chain links TRBV10-3 with TRBJ1-2; D perhaps matches TRBD1 (6 bases). The CDR3 loop spans 14 amino acids. V gave up 8 bases and J gave up 3 bases, with 16 bases separating them. Germline CDR1 reads ENHRY; CDR2 reads SYGVKD.

The chain combines TRBV5-6 with TRBJ1-5, with 11 bases identical to TRBD1. After removal of 4 bases from V and 5 bases from J, the junction contained 5 bases not matched to a gene. Germline lookup yields CDR1 SGHDT and CDR2 YYEEEE. This CDR3 contains 15 residues. The CDR3 reads CASSVRDRGYQPQHF. Here the CDR3 DNA reads TGTGCCAGCAGCGTCCGGGACAGGGGGTATCAGCCCCAGCATTTT.